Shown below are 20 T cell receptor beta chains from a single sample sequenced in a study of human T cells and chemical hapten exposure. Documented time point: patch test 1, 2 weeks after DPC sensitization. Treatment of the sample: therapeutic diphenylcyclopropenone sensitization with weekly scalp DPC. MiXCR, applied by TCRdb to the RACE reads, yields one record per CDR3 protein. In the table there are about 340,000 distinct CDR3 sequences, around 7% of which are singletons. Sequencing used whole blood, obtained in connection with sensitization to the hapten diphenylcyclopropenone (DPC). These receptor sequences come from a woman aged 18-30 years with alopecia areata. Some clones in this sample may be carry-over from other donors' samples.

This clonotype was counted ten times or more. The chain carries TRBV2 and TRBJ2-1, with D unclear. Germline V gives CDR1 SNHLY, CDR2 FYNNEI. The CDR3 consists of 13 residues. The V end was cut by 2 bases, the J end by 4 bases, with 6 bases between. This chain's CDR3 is CASSETEYNEQFF. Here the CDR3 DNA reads TGTGCCAGCAGTGAAACGGAATACAATGAGCAGTTCTTC.

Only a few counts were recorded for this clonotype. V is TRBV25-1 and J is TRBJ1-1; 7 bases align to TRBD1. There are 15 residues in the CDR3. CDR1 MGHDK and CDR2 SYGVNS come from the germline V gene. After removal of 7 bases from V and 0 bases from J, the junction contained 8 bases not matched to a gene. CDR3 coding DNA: TGTGCCAGCACCTCCCTGACAGGGATGAACACTGAAGCTTTCTTT. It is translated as CASTSLTGMNTEAFF.

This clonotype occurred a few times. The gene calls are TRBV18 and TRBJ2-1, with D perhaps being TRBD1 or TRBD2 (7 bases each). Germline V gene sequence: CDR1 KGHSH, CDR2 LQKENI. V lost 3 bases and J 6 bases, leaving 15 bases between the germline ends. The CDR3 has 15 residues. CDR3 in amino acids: CASSPYQGGSNEQFF. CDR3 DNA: TGTGCCAGCTCACCTTACCAGGGGGGGTCCAATGAGCAGTTCTTC.

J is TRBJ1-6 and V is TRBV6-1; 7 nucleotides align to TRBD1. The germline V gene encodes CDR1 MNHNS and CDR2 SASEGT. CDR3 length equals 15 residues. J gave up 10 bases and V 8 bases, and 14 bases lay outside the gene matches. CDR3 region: CASGFTGDAASPLHF. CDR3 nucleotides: TGTGCCAGCGGCTTCACAGGGGACGCCGCCTCACCCCTCCACTTT.

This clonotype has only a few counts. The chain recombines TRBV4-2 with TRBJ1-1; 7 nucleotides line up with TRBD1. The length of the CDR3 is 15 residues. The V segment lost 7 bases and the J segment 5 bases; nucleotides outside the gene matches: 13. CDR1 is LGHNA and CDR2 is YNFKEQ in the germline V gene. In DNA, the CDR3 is TGTGCCAGCACGATGAACCTAGGGGGCGCGACTGAAGCTTTCTTT. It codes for CASTMNLGGATEAFF.

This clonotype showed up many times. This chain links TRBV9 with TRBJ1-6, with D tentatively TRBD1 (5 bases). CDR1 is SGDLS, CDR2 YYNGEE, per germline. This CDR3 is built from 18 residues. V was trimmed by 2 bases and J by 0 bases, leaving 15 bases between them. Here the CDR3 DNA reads TGTGCCAGCAGCGTTGGAACGATGCAGGGCTCCTATAATTCACCCCTCCACTTT. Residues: CASSVGTMQGSYNSPLHF.

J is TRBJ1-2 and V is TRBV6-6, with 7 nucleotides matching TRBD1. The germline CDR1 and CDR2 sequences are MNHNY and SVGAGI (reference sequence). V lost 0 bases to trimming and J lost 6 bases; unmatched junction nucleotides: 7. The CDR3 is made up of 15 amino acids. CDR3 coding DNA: TGTGCCAGCAGTTACTCCAACAGGGGTAGGGATGGCTACACCTTC. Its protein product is CASSYSNRGRDGYTF.

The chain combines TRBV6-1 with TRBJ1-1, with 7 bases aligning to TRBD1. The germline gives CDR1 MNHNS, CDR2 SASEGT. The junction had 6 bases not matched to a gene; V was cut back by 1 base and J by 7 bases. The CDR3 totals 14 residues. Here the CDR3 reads CASSEVSRGNEAFF. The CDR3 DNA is TGTGCCAGCAGTGAAGTATCCAGGGGGAATGAAGCTTTCTTT.

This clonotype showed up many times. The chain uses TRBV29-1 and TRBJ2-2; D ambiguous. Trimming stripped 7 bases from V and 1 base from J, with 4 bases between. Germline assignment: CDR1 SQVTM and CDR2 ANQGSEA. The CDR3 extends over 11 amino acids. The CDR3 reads CSAKNTGELFF. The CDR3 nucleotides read TGCAGCGCTAAGAACACCGGGGAGCTGTTTTTT.

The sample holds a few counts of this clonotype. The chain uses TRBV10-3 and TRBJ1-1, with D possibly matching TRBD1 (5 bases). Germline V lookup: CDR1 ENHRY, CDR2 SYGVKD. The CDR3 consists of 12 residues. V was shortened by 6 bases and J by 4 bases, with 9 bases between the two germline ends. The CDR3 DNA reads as TGTGCCATCAGGGGGACGTCCACTGAAGCTTTCTTT. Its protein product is CAIRGTSTEAFF.

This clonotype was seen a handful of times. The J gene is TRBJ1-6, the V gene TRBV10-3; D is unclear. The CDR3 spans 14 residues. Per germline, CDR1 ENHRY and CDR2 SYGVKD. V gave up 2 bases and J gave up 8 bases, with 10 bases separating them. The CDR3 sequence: CAISEEGKDSPLHF. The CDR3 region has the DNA TGTGCCATCAGTGAGGAGGGAAAAGATTCACCCCTCCACTTT.

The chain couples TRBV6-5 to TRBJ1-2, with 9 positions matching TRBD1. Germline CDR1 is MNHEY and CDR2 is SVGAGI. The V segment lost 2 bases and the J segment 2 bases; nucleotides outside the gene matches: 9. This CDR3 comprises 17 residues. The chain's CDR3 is CASSYRTRGQGNYGYTF. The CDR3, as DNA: TGTGCCAGCAGTTACCGAACTCGCGGACAGGGGAACTATGGCTACACCTTC.

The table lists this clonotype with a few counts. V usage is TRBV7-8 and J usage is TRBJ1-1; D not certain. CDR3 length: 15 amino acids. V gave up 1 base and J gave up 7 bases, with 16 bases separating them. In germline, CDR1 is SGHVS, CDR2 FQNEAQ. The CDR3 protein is CASSLGFIFGDEAFF. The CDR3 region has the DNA TGTGCCAGCAGCTTAGGTTTTATTTTCGGTGATGAAGCTTTCTTT. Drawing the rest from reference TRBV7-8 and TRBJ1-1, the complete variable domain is GAGVSQSPRYKVAKRGQDVALRCDPISGHVSLFWYQQALGQGPEFLTYFQNEAQLDKSGLPSDRFFAERPEGSVSTLKIQRTQQEDSAVYLCASSLGFIFGDEAFFGQGTRLTVV.

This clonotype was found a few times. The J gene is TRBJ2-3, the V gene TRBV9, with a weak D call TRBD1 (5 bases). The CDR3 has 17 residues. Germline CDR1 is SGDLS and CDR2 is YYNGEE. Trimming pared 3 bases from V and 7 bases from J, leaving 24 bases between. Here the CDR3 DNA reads TGTGCCAGCAGCGGACCCAACCCCAAGAACAGGCTCCATACGCAGTATTTT. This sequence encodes CASSGPNPKNRLHTQYF.

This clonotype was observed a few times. CDR3 sequence: CASSYVAGAYTDTQYF. In nucleotides, the CDR3 is TGTGCCAGCAGTTACGTGGCGGGGGCATACACAGATACGCAGTATTTT. The chain links TRBV6-2 or TRBV6-3 to TRBJ2-3; D is perhaps TRBD2 (7 bases). The CDR3 runs to 16 residues. The germline CDR1 and CDR2 sequences are MNHEY and SVGEGT. V was clipped by 2 bases and J by 2 bases, with 14 bases between them.

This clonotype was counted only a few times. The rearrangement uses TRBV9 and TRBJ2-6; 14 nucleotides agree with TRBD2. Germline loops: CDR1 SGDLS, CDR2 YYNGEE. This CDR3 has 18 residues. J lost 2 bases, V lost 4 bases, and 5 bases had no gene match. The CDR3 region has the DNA TGTGCCAGCAGCTCTCAGACTAGCGGGGGGGCTGGGGCCAACGTCCTGACTTTC. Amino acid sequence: CASSSQTSGGAGANVLTF.

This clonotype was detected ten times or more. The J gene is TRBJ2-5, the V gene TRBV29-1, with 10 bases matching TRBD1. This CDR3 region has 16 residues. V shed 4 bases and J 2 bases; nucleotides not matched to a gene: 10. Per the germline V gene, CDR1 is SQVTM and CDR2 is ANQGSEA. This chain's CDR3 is CSVAYRQGARQETQYF. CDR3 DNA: TGCAGCGTTGCGTATAGACAGGGGGCGCGGCAAGAGACCCAGTACTTC.

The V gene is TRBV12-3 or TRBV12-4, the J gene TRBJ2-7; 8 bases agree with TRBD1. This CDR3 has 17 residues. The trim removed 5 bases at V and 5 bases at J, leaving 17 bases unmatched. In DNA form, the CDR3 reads TGTGCCAGCAGTACCGCCCAGGACAGGGTGGATCTAGACGAGCAGTACTTC. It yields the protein CASSTAQDRVDLDEQYF.

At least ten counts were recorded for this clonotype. The CDR3 DNA follows: TGCGCCAGCAGCCATGGACCTACGGGGGATTCACCCCTCCACTTT. Protein: CASSHGPTGDSPLHF. V is TRBV4-1 and J is TRBJ1-6; tentatively, D is TRBD1 (5 bases). The CDR3 covers 15 residues. V lost 3 bases, J lost 8 bases, and 14 bases lay in between. Germline V gene sequence: CDR1 MGHRA, CDR2 YSYEKL.

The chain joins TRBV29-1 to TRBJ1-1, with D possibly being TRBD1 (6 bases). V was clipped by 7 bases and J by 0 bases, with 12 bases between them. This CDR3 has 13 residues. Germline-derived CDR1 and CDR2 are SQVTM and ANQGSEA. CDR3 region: CSAGTSMNTEAFF. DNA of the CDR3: TGCAGCGCTGGGACATCCATGAACACTGAAGCTTTCTTT.